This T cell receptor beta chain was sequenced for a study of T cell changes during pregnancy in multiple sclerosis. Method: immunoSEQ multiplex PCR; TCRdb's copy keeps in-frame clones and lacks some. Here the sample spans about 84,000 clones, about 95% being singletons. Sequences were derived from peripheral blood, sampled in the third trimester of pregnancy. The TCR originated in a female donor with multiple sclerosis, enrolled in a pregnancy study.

CDR3 protein: CASSPLAGSTDTQYF. The CDR3 DNA follows: TGTGCCAGCAGTCCTTTAGCGGGAAGCACAGATACGCAGTATTTT. This sequence joins TRBV6-5 and TRBJ2-3; 8 bases agree with TRBD2. Germline CDR1 and CDR2: MNHEY and SVGAGI. Trimming removed 5 bases from V and 0 bases from J; junction bases left unmatched: 4. The CDR3 totals 15 residues.